This T cell receptor (beta chain) was sequenced during a study of control samples from healthy donors and cancer patients. Here immunoSEQ multiplex PCR was the method, and the copy in TCRdb shows in-frame clones only, minus some. The table shows about 410,000 clones, with 75% to 95% occurring only once. This CDR3 contains 12 residues. Looked up from germline, CDR1 is SGHAT and CDR2 is FQDESV (reference sequence). V lost 5 bases to trimming and J lost 4 bases, with 8 bases between them. The chain carries TRBV11-1 and TRBJ1-2; D is unclear. The TCR sequence derives from a man between 35 and 55 years old with head and neck cancer. Source material: PBMCs. DNA for the CDR3: TGTGCCAGCAGCCAGGATCTCTATGGCTACACCTTC. It translates to CASSQDLYGYTF. Supplemented by reference TRBV11-1 and TRBJ1-2, the full variable domain reads EAEVAQSPRYKITEKSQAVAFWCDPISGHATLYWYRQILGQGPELLVQFQDESVVDDSQLPKDRFSAERLKGVDSTLKIQPAELGDSAMYLCASSQDLYGYTFGSGTRLTVV.